These T cell receptor beta chains were read from a single sample in a study of T-cell reconstitution after alpha-beta-depleted transplantation in children. TCRdb processed the PCR reads anew with MiXCR; each CDR3 protein has one entry. The sample carries about 300,000 distinct CDR3 sequences, 7.5% to 9% recorded once. The sequencing used peripheral blood, collected 360 days after TCRalphabeta/CD19-depleted stem cell transplant. These receptors were obtained from a female patient between 2 and 10 years old who had a stem cell transplant for Fanconi anemia, so the T cells may come from the graft donor. Both conserved end residues are part of each CDR3. Fields, in order: D gene, V gene, J gene, clone size, CDR3 DNA, CDR3 protein. D genes are given only for firm matches. The size field is filled for only some rows; it gives once, few, many or a size class.

TRBD1	TRBV18	TRBJ2-7	few	TGTGCCAGCTCACCAAGGACAGGGGCCTCCTACGAGCAGTACTTC	CASSPRTGASYEQYF
TRBD1	TRBV20-1	TRBJ2-1	few	TGCAGTGCTCATACTCCGGGACAGGAAGACAATGAGCAGTTCTTC	CSAHTPGQEDNEQFF
.	TRBV29-1	TRBJ1-2	many	TGCAGCGTTGGGGACCTATACCCGTATGGCTACACCTTC	CSVGDLYPYGYTF
TRBD2	TRBV5-1	TRBJ2-3	many	TGCGCCAGCATGGCATCCGGGACTAGACCAGATACGCAGTATTTT	CASMASGTRPDTQYF
.	TRBV6-1	TRBJ1-1	.	TGTGCCAGCAGTGAAGTGGGAGGTGATACTGAAGCTTTCTTT	CASSEVGGDTEAFF
.	TRBV25-1	TRBJ2-2	many	TGTGCCAGCAGTGAATATATTTGGGAGGGGGAGCTGTTTTTT	CASSEYIWEGELFF
.	TRBV5-1	TRBJ1-5	few	TGCGCCAGCAGCTTGGAGGGAATTAAGGGTCAGCCCCAGCATTTT	CASSLEGIKGQPQHF
TRBD1	TRBV7-9	TRBJ2-5	few	TGTGCCAGCAGCTTAGAGGGACAGGTGGGGACCCAGTACTTC	CASSLEGQVGTQYF
.	TRBV7-8	TRBJ2-2	.	TGTGCCAGCAGCCCCAGGCGGGGGAACACCGGGGAGCTGTTTTTT	CASSPRRGNTGELFF
TRBD1	TRBV5-1	TRBJ2-7	many	TGTGCCAGCAGCCTAGGACAGGGGGCGTACGAGCAGTACTTC	CASSLGQGAYEQYF
.	TRBV12-3/TRBV12-4	TRBJ1-1	many	TGTGCCAGCAGTCTTCCGGGCTTCCACCCGTGGGCTTTCTTT	CASSLPGFHPWAFF
.	TRBV28	TRBJ2-5	many	TGTGCCAGCAGCCTCAGACAAGAGACCCAGTACTTC	CASSLRQETQYF
.	TRBV3-1	TRBJ2-7	.	TGTGCCAGCAGCCAAGGGGAGGCCGGCGGGTCCTACGAGCAGTACTTC	CASSQGEAGGSYEQYF
TRBD1	TRBV27	TRBJ1-5	.	TGTGCCAGCAGTTTATCACCAGGGGGCGATCAGCCCCAGCATTTT	CASSLSPGGDQPQHF
.	TRBV20-1	TRBJ1-3	.	TGCAGTGCTAGTCGCAGCTTTGACTCTGGAAACACCATATATTTT	CSASRSFDSGNTIYF
.	TRBV11-1	TRBJ2-1	many	TGTGCCAGCAGCTTAGTGCCAGTAGTTGGGCATGAGCAGTTCTTC	CASSLVPVVGHEQFF
TRBD1	TRBV18	TRBJ2-3	many	TGTGCCAGCTCACCTATGACAGGGAGAGATACGCAGTATTTT	CASSPMTGRDTQYF
.	TRBV28	TRBJ1-5	.	TGTGCCAGCAGTTACCCGGGTGGCAATCAGCCCCAGCATTTT	CASSYPGGNQPQHF
TRBD1	TRBV28	TRBJ2-5	many	TGTGCCAGCAGCTTTACCTGGGATCGGGACAGGGAGGATCAAGAGACCCAGTACTTC	CASSFTWDRDREDQETQYF
.	TRBV5-4	TRBJ2-5	.	TGTGCCAGCGGCTCGGGGGCCCAAGAGACCCAGTACTTC	CASGSGAQETQYF
TRBD2	TRBV6-5	TRBJ2-3	few	TGTGCCAGCAGTTACTCGAACCCGGGACTAGTCCCAGATACGCAGTATTTT	CASSYSNPGLVPDTQYF
.	TRBV11-3	TRBJ2-5	.	TGTGCCAGCAGCTCAGGAGGACTACGGGAAGAGACCCAGTACTTC	CASSSGGLREETQYF
.	TRBV9	TRBJ2-2	many	TGTGCCAGCAGCGTAGCGAGTACGAACACCGGGGAGCTGTTTTTT	CASSVASTNTGELFF
.	TRBV20-1	TRBJ2-1	many	TGCAGTGCTAGAGTAGGAATAGCCCACAATGAGCAGTTCTTC	CSARVGIAHNEQFF
.	TRBV6-2/TRBV6-3	TRBJ1-1	many	TGTGCCAGCGGGAAACAGCCTAACACTGAAGCTTTCTTT	CASGKQPNTEAFF
TRBD2	TRBV28	TRBJ2-1	many	TGTGCCAGCAGTTTGCTAGCGGGAGGGCTCTGGGGATCCTACAATGAGCAGTTCTTC	CASSLLAGGLWGSYNEQFF
.	TRBV20-1	TRBJ1-2	few	TGCAGTGCTAGATCTCCAAGGACAGATGGCTACACCTTC	CSARSPRTDGYTF
TRBD2	TRBV24-1	TRBJ2-1	many	TGTGCCACCAGTGATCCCCCGGGACTAGCGGGAGTCTACAATGAGCAGTTCTTC	CATSDPPGLAGVYNEQFF
.	TRBV5-1	TRBJ1-2	few	TGCGCCAGCAGCTCGAATGGACCCACCCCGGGCTACACCTTC	CASSSNGPTPGYTF
TRBD2	TRBV20-1	TRBJ2-1	few	TGCAGTGCTGGGACTAGCGGGAGGATTAGGGATGAGCAGTTCTTC	CSAGTSGRIRDEQFF
TRBD1	TRBV19	TRBJ1-4	.	TGTGCCAGTAGCTCTACAGGGGAGGCAGGAGAAAAACTGTTTTTT	CASSSTGEAGEKLFF
TRBD2	TRBV12-3/TRBV12-4	TRBJ2-3	many	TGTGCCAGCCTACTAGCGGGGGGGGCAGATACGCAGTATTTT	CASLLAGGADTQYF
TRBD1	TRBV24-1	TRBJ2-2	many	TGTGCCACCAGCGACAGGGGGCCCACCGGGGAGCTGTTTTTT	CATSDRGPTGELFF
.	TRBV4-3	TRBJ2-1	many	TGCGCCAGCAGCCAAGATAGTTGGGGGAACAGGGTGAGTGGGGAGCAGTTCTTC	CASSQDSWGNRVSGEQFF
.	TRBV4-3	TRBJ2-7	many	TGCGCCAGCAGCCCCTCCCCGCAGGGAGCTTCCTACGAGCAGTACTTC	CASSPSPQGASYEQYF
.	TRBV11-2	TRBJ2-7	.	TGTGCCAGCAGCTTAATTAACGAGCAGTACTTC	CASSLINEQYF
.	TRBV20-1	TRBJ2-4	many	TGCAGTGCTAGATCGGATTCAGCTGGGACACCGTACTTC	CSARSDSAGTPYF
TRBD1	TRBV7-8	TRBJ1-5	.	TGTGCCAGCAGCTTAGCGGGACAGGGGTTTCAGCCCCAGCATTTT	CASSLAGQGFQPQHF
.	TRBV6-5	TRBJ2-3	many	TGTGCCAGCAGTTACGGATTCACAGATACGCAGTATTTT	CASSYGFTDTQYF
.	TRBV6-1	TRBJ2-2	.	TGTGCCAGCAGCCCCTTTGGACAAAACACCGGGGAGCTGTTTTTT	CASSPFGQNTGELFF
.	TRBV5-1	TRBJ2-3	many	TGCGCCAGCAGGAAGACTGGGTCTAGCACAGATACGCAGTATTTT	CASRKTGSSTDTQYF
TRBD1	TRBV5-1	TRBJ1-2	.	TGCGCCAGCAGCCGGGGGACAGGGGATCCCCTCTATGGCTACACCTTC	CASSRGTGDPLYGYTF
.	TRBV29-1	TRBJ1-2	.	TGCAGCGTTGAGACGGCGGGGAGGGGCTACACCTTC	CSVETAGRGYTF
TRBD1	TRBV10-1	TRBJ2-2	many	TGCGCCAGCAGTGGCGGGACAGGGAACACCGGGGAGCTGTTTTTT	CASSGGTGNTGELFF
TRBD1	TRBV28	TRBJ1-2	many	TGTGCCACCACAGGGGCGGAGGGCTACACCTTC	CATTGAEGYTF
TRBD1	TRBV12-3/TRBV12-4	TRBJ1-2	many	TGTGCCAGCAGTTCACAGGGGGACTATGGCTACACCTTC	CASSSQGDYGYTF
.	TRBV10-3	TRBJ1-2	.	TGTGCCATCAGTGAGTCGAAGGCGGGACCCCTGGGCTACACCTTC	CAISESKAGPLGYTF
.	TRBV6-2/TRBV6-3	TRBJ2-1	few	TGTGCCAGCAGTCCCGCGGGGGCTTACAATGAGCAGTTCTTC	CASSPAGAYNEQFF
.	TRBV18	TRBJ1-3	.	TGTGCCAGCTCACCACTTGACGGAAGCTCTGGAAACACCATATATTTT	CASSPLDGSSGNTIYF
.	TRBV2	TRBJ1-1	few	TGTGCCAGCAGTGGGTTGCGTACTGAAGCTTTCTTT	CASSGLRTEAFF